This T cell receptor (beta chain) came from a study of blood T cell repertoires in COVID-19. About the research overall: There were acute and convalescent COVID-19 samples, and they came from the United States, Italy and Spain.

The CDR3 runs 15 residues. V gave up 1 base and J gave up 0 bases, with 10 bases separating them. Looked up from germline, CDR1 is MDHEN and CDR2 is SYDVKM. This clone has a single count. Per the original methods: Reference gene primers were amplified, and this amplification served to estimate nucleated cell counts. Sequencing used immunoSEQ multiplex PCR; TCRdb keeps in-frame clones, though not all of them. That table supplies the V and J calls and clone size; D and trimming were determined from the DNA. This sample has a few hundred thousand clones; about 90% occur once, and the top ten carry over 1%.

Sequenced sample: peripheral blood. The gene calls are TRBV28 and TRBJ2-7; D is possibly TRBD2 (5 bases). The clonotype originates from a middle-aged man with acute or convalescent COVID-19. The chain's CDR3 is CASSLSPGFSYEQYF. The CDR3 bases are TGTGCCAGCAGTTTATCTCCGGGGTTCTCCTACGAGCAGTACTTC.